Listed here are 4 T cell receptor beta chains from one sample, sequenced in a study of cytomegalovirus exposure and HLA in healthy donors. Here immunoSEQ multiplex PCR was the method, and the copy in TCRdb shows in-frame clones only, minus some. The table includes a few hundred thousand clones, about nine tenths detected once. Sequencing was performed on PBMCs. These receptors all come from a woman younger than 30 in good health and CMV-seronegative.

CDR3 protein: CAISEGQSYEQYF. DNA of the CDR3: TGTGCCATCAGTGAAGGACAGAGCTACGAGCAGTACTTC. This chain connects TRBV10-3 to TRBJ2-7; a weak D match, TRBD1 (6 bases). The CDR3 has 13 residues. V was trimmed by 3 bases and J by 3 bases, leaving 9 bases between them. The V gene's germline CDR1 is ENHRY and CDR2 SYGVKD.

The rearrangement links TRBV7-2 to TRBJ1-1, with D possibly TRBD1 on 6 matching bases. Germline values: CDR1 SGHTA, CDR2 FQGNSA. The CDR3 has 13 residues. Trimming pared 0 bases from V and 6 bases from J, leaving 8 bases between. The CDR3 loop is CASSLARGSEAFF. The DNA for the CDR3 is TGTGCCAGCAGCTTAGCGAGGGGGTCTGAAGCTTTCTTT.

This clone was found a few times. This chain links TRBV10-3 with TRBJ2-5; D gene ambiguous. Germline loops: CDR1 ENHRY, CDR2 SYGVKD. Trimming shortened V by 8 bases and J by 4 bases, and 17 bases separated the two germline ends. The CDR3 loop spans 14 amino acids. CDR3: CAISAQDTIETQYF. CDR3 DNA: TGTGCCATCTCTGCTCAAGACACGATAGAGACCCAGTACTTC.

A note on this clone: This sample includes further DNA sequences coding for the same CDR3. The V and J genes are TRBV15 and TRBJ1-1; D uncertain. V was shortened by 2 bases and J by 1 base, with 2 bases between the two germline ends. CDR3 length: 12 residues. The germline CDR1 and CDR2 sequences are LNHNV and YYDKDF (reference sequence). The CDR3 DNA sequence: TGTGCCACCAGCAGACAGAACACTGAAGCTTTCTTT. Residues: CATSRQNTEAFF.